This T cell receptor (beta chain) originates from a study of response to subunit inactivated influenza vaccine. A single record per CDR3 protein comes from TCRdb applying MiXCR to the RT-PCR reads. The data hold under 200,000 distinct CDR3 sequences, with 9.5% to 15% observed a single time. The table lists this clonotype with a few counts. This CDR3 region has 12 residues. Trimming removed 10 bases from V and 1 base from J, with 11 bases in between. The germline V gene has CDR1 MDHEN and CDR2 SYDVKM. A further study also used this sample, focusing on T cells expressing NK-cell markers. That study reports: It was by 5'RACE template switching with UMIs that TCR beta cDNA was made. Of the CD8+ T cell pool in 5 to 7 donors, roughly 1.0-7.5% was accounted for by dominant NKG2C+ clonotypes.

The input for sequencing was CD8+ T cells sorted from PBMCs, taken approximately 13 days after vaccination. This TCR was recovered from a man between 50 and 59 years old who received an inactivated influenza vaccine. V and J are TRBV28 and TRBJ2-7; possible D gene TRBD1, 5 bases. CDR3 sequence (DNA): TGTGCCACGGCAGGGCCTTCCTACGAGCAGTACTTC. Protein: CATAGPSYEQYF. Full variable domain (rest looked up from reference TRBV28 and TRBJ2-7): DVKVTQSSRYLVKRTGEKVFLECVQDMDHENMFWYRQDPGLGLRLIYFSYDVKMKEKGDIPEGYSVSREKKERFSLILESASTNQTSMYLCATAGPSYEQYFGPGTRLTVT.